Sequencing of this T cell receptor (beta chain) was carried out in a study of T cells in Graves' hyperthyroidism and ophthalmopathy. Notes on the study in general: The majority of expanded thyroid clonotypes above 0.001 also appeared in blood.

This clonotype was seen only a few times. Its antigen is unidentified. Amplified regions were TCR beta CDR3 sequences from RNA transcripts. A set of HTBI primers served as the primers for a first-round RT-PCR of the TCR CDR3. Each CDR3 protein gets one entry after TCRdb re-called the multiplex PCR reads with MiXCR. Of about 380,000 distinct CDR3 sequences listed, 13% were seen once; the top ten hold less than 25%. Blood from later-ophthalmopathy patients was taken at first hyperthyroidism diagnosis. Isolation of PBMCs was performed on 9.5 to 10 ml fresh peripheral blood. This TCR came from a man aged 30-40 years with Graves' hyperthyroidism that later progressed to Graves' ophthalmopathy. Sequenced material: blood.

Here the CDR3 reads CASSAPGQGNDGYTF. CDR3 bases: TGTGCCAGCAGTGCCCCGGGACAGGGAAACGATGGCTACACCTTC. The rearrangement uses TRBV27 and TRBJ1-2, with 9 bases matching TRBD1. This CDR3 contains 15 residues. The junction had 10 bases not matched to a gene; V was cut back by 5 bases and J by 6 bases. CDR1 is MNHEY and CDR2 is SMNVEV in the germline V gene (reference sequence).